A single sample is the source of the 23 T cell receptor beta chains below, sequenced in a study of vaccination and CD4 T cells after COVID-19 (dated by TCRdb to between 2021 and 2024). The treatment or condition label of this sample denotes: 10-day PBMC culture with coronavirus spike peptide pools or control peptides (ViraFEST assay). For these receptors, no antigen is known. The library was generated by PCR. Instrument on record: Illumina iSeq 100. At the Johns Hopkins FTIC core, DNA from the cultured CD4+ T cells underwent TCR sequencing with the Oncomine TCR Beta short-read assay. TCRdb handled the public reads itself, with Q25 trimming in fastp and clone calling in MiXCR, and kept productive beta chains. A single entry per CDR3 protein holds the most common genes and DNA from its merged rows. The sample yields 13,000 or so distinct CDR3 sequences; about 61% were counted once. Approximately 10% of the sample goes to the ten largest clones.

Sequenced sample: CD4+ T cells from blood, cultured in vitro. The origin of the receptors is a human donor who had recovered from COVID-19.

This sequence joins TRBV12-3 or TRBV12-4 and TRBJ1-5; TRBD1 agrees at 7 bases. Trimming at V came to 9 bases and at J to 3 bases, leaving 8 bases not matched to a gene. The CDR3 totals 14 residues. The CDR3 is CASRAGGYNQPQHF. Here the CDR3 DNA reads TGTGCCAGTCGGGCAGGGGGATACAATCAGCCCCAGCATTTT.

The rearrangement uses TRBV4-3 and TRBJ1-2; the D is unclear. CDR1 is LGHNA, CDR2 YSLEER, per germline. V lost 2 bases and J lost 5, with 12 bases in between. The CDR3 covers 14 residues. CDR3 in amino acids: CASSQIVGLYGYTF. CDR3 in DNA: TGCGCCAGCAGCCAAATCGTGGGGTTATATGGCTACACCTTC.

This clonotype appeared a single time. This chain links TRBV12-3 or TRBV12-4 with TRBJ2-7, with TRBD1 identical over 7 bases. J lost 1 base, V lost 3 bases, and 12 bases had no gene match. The CDR3 has 17 amino acids. The chain's CDR3 is CASSFGPDRRISYEQYF. The CDR3 nucleotides are TGTGCCAGCAGTTTCGGTCCGGACAGGAGAATATCCTACGAGCAGTACTTC.

Written as DNA, the CDR3 is TGTGCCAGCCTCGACAGGGGCGGCACAGATACGCAGTATTTT. Translated, it gives CASLDRGGTDTQYF. This chain links TRBV19 with TRBJ2-3; 8 bases align to TRBD1. The V gene end was trimmed by 9 bases and the J gene end by 1 base; junction bases not matched to a gene: 6. The CDR3 extends over 14 amino acids. Germline values: CDR1 LNHDA, CDR2 SQIVND (reference sequence).

In its sample, this clonotype was seen a few times. The chain combines TRBV25-1 with TRBJ1-2, with 9 positions matching TRBD1. The junction had 6 bases not matched to a gene; V was cut back by 4 bases and J by 6 bases. Looked up from germline, CDR1 is MGHDK and CDR2 is SYGVNS. The CDR3 loop spans 14 amino acids. This CDR3 is CASSGRDRVDGYTF. CDR3 in DNA: TGTGCCAGCAGTGGGCGGGACAGGGTTGATGGCTACACCTTC.

This chain links TRBV20-1 with TRBJ2-3; 10 bases agree with TRBD2. This CDR3 comprises 16 residues. Germline V CDR1 and CDR2: DFQATT, SNEGSKA (reference sequence). J lost 2 bases, V lost 4 bases, and 9 bases had no gene match. CDR3 sequence: CSAILPSGGTTDTQYF. The CDR3, as DNA: TGCAGTGCTATCCTTCCTAGCGGGGGTACCACAGATACGCAGTATTTT.

As DNA, the CDR3 is TGTGCCAGCAGTGCCTCACGAAGTCGAGGGACAGATACGCAGTATTTT. This sequence encodes CASSASRSRGTDTQYF. The V gene is TRBV2, the J gene TRBJ2-3; perhaps TRBD2 as D (5 bases). The CDR3 spans 16 residues. CDR1 is SNHLY, CDR2 FYNNEI, per germline. Trimming shortened V by 4 bases and J by 3 bases, and 17 bases separated the two germline ends. The complete variable domain, with remaining parts taken from reference TRBV2 and TRBJ2-3, reads EPEVTQTPSHQVTQMGQEVILRCVPISNHLYFYWYRQILGQKVEFLVSFYNNEISEKSEIFDDQFSVERPDGSNFTLKIRSTKLEDSAMYFCASSASRSRGTDTQYFGPGTRLTVL.

Only a few counts were recorded for this clonotype. The V call is TRBV6-2 or TRBV6-3, the J call TRBJ1-2; the match to TRBD1 covers 7 bases. Germline lookup yields CDR1 MNHEY and CDR2 SVGEGT. V lost 8 bases and J lost 2; bases outside the gene matches: 2. The CDR3 contains 12 residues. CDR3 region: CASSGQNYGYTF. Here the CDR3 DNA reads TGTGCCAGCTCGGGACAGAACTATGGCTACACCTTC.

This clonotype has a single count. J is TRBJ2-3 and V is TRBV28, with D possibly matching TRBD2 (5 bases). The CDR3 contains 12 residues. Trimming stripped 10 bases from V and 1 base from J, with 9 bases between. The germline V gene has CDR1 MDHEN and CDR2 SYDVKM. The CDR3: CAIHGGTDTQYF. The CDR3 DNA sequence: TGTGCCATCCACGGGGGCACAGATACGCAGTATTTT.

This clonotype was recorded a few times. The chain has TRBV6-1 and TRBJ1-1; no clear D. Trimming left V 6 bases short and J 6 bases short, with 11 bases between. The CDR3 contains 12 residues. CDR1 is MNHNS and CDR2 is SASEGT in the germline V gene. CDR3 loop: CASSPNRAEAFF. CDR3 DNA sequence: TGTGCCAGCAGCCCTAATCGGGCTGAAGCTTTCTTT.

The CDR3 loop reads CSARTDMNTEAFF. The CDR3 DNA is TGCAGCGCCCGGACAGACATGAACACTGAAGCTTTCTTT. The rearrangement uses TRBV29-1 and TRBJ1-1; D possibly corresponds to TRBD1 (6 bases). CDR1 is SQVTM and CDR2 is ANQGSEA in the germline V gene. V dropped 7 bases and J dropped 0 bases, with 12 bases sitting between them. The CDR3 is 13 amino acids.

This chain connects TRBV7-2 to TRBJ1-4; TRBD1 aligns across 7 bases. The length of the CDR3 is 15 residues. Per the germline V gene, CDR1 is SGHTA and CDR2 is FQGNSA. Germline trimming cut 4 bases from V and 7 bases from J; bases unmatched to any gene: 9. The CDR3 sequence: CASSSLTGFGEKLFF. The CDR3 DNA is TGTGCCAGCAGCTCCCTGACAGGGTTTGGTGAAAAACTGTTTTTT.

A few counts support this clonotype. The chain is built from TRBV6-5 and TRBJ1-2; 9 bases match TRBD1. V shed 1 base, J shed 3 bases, and the junction held 3 bases outside the gene matches. CDR3 length: 15 amino acids. Germline V lookup: CDR1 MNHEY, CDR2 SVGAGI. CDR3 DNA sequence: TGTGCCAGCAGTTACTGGGACAGGGCAGACTATGGCTACACCTTC. This encodes CASSYWDRADYGYTF.

CDR3 in amino acids: CASSLTVSYNEQFF. The DNA of the CDR3 is TGTGCCAGCAGCTTGACGGTATCCTACAATGAGCAGTTCTTC. The chain carries TRBV7-3 and TRBJ2-1, with unresolved D. Trimming took off 3 bases at V and 1 base at J, with 7 bases between the two ends. The CDR3 runs to 14 residues. CDR1 is SGHTA and CDR2 is FQGTGA in the germline V gene.

This sequence joins TRBV9 and TRBJ2-5; a possible D gene is TRBD2 (6 bases). V shed 0 bases and J shed 3 bases, with 9 bases lying between them. Germline V gives CDR1 SGDLS, CDR2 YYNGEE. The CDR3 has 14 residues. The CDR3 DNA reads as TGTGCCAGCAGCGTAGCGGCGGGAAAAGAGACCCAGTACTTC. This gives the protein CASSVAAGKETQYF.

The V and J genes are TRBV6-1 and TRBJ1-1; no clear D. Germline assignment: CDR1 MNHNS and CDR2 SASEGT. Trimming took 4 bases from V and 1 from J, leaving 16 bases between them. The CDR3 has 16 residues. The DNA for the CDR3 is TGTGCCAGCAGTGCCCGACACGGAGGGAAGAACACTGAAGCTTTCTTT. Amino acids: CASSARHGGKNTEAFF.

The chain uses TRBV20-1 and TRBJ2-3, with a weak D call TRBD2 (6 bases). The CDR3 covers 13 residues. Germline V gene lookup returns CDR1 DFQATT and CDR2 SNEGSKA (reference sequence). The ends were cut back, 6 bases at V and 5 bases at J, with 15 bases in the middle. Written as DNA, the CDR3 is TGCAGTGCGCCGGGACTTCAGGGAGATACGCAGTATTTT. Translation: CSAPGLQGDTQYF.

The CDR3 region has the DNA TGTGCCAGCAGTGAAAGTCCAGGGCGGGGTGAAAAACTGTTTTTT. This gives the protein CASSESPGRGEKLFF. The chain joins TRBV6-1 to TRBJ1-4, with D perhaps TRBD1 (5 bases). The CDR3 runs 15 residues. Germline V lookup: CDR1 MNHNS, CDR2 SASEGT. Between the trimmed V and J ends, which lost 2 bases and 7 bases, there was a span of 14 bases.

The chain has TRBV3-1 and TRBJ2-1; a weak D match, TRBD2 (6 bases). The CDR3 totals 14 residues. With 3 bases removed from V and 8 bases from J, the gap between germline ends came to 14 bases. Germline-derived CDR1 and CDR2 are LGHDT and YNNKEL (reference sequence). CDR3 nucleotides: TGTGCCAGCAGCCACTGGGTAGCGGTCCATGAGCAGTTCTTC. Translated, it gives CASSHWVAVHEQFF.

This clonotype is termed large. The chain joins TRBV27 to TRBJ1-1; D perhaps matches TRBD1 (5 bases). Germline V lookup: CDR1 MNHEY, CDR2 SMNVEV (reference sequence). The CDR3 sequence is 15 residues long. Trimming removed 5 bases at V and 0 bases at J, with 13 bases between. This CDR3 reads CASSDPGRLNTEAFF. The DNA for the CDR3 is TGTGCCAGCAGTGACCCGGGACGGTTGAACACTGAAGCTTTCTTT.

The rearrangement uses TRBV24-1 and TRBJ1-5; D unresolved. Trimming took 2 bases from V and 6 from J, leaving 7 bases between them. CDR1 and CDR2 (germline): KGHDR, SFDVKD. The CDR3 runs 13 residues. The CDR3, as DNA: TGTGCCACCAGTGATTCAGGTTTTCAGCCCCAGCATTTT. Protein product: CATSDSGFQPQHF.

The chain has TRBV20-1 and TRBJ2-3, with D possibly being TRBD2 (6 bases). Germline V gene data show CDR1 as DFQATT and CDR2 as SNEGSKA (reference sequence). V gave up 4 bases and J gave up 3 bases, with 17 bases separating them. The length of the CDR3 is 15 residues. The CDR3 coding sequence is TGCAGTGCTAATAGGCGGGAAATAGGTACAGATACGCAGTATTTT. It specifies CSANRREIGTDTQYF.

The genes are TRBV6-1 and TRBJ2-3, with 16 bases identical to TRBD2. Losses at the gene ends were 4 bases for V and 5 bases for J; bases not matched to a gene: 6. The CDR3 has 17 amino acids. CDR1 is MNHNS, CDR2 SASEGT, per germline. The CDR3 DNA reads TGTGCCAGCAGTGGGGGACTAGCGGGGGGGTATGAAGATACGCAGTATTTT. It is translated as CASSGGLAGGYEDTQYF.